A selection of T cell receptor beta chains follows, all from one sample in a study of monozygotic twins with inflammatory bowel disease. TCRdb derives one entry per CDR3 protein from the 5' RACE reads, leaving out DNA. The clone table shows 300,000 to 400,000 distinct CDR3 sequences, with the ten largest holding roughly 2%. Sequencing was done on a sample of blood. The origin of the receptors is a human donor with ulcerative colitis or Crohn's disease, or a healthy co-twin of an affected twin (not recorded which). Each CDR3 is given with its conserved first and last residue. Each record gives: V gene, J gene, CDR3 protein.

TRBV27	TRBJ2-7	CASRGQVSSYEQYF
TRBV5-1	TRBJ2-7	CASSLIAGAPLEQYF
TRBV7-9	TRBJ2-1	CASSLGAGDYNEQFF
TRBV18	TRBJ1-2	CASSPGSNYGYTF
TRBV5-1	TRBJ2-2	CASSFWMGANTGELFF
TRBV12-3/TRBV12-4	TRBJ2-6	CASTDDGSLSGANVLTF
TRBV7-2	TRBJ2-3	CASSSSGSADTQYF
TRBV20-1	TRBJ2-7	CSASRPSSYEQYF
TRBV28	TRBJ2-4	CASSETGPAAGLDIQYF
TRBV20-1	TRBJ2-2	CSARPAGGGNTGELFF
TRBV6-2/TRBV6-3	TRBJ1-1	CASSISTEAFF
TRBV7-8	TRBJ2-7	CASSDRARSSYEQYF
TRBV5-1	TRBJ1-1	CASSPEHGTEAFF
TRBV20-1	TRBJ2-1	CSAGITVQQFF
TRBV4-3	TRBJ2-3	CASSQVKGTDTQYF
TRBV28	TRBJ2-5	CASNRQGILETQYF
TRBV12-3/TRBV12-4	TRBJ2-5	CASSLRVRDIQETQYF
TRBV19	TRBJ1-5	CASSQGGRNQPQHF
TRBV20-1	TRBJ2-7	CSASQGSYEQYF
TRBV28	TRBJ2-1	CASSSRTGRYEQFF
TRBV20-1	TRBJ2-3	CSASVTGGRDTQYF
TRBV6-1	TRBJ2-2	CASRSDRVNTGELFF
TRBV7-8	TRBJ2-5	CASSLLAGGETQYF
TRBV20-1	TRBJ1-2	CSARWGSYGYTF
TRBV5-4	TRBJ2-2	CASSRDSGELFF
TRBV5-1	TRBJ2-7	CASSFPERSTYEQYF
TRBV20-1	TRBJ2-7	CSARPGATNHEQYF
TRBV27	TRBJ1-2	CASSWAGGGYGYTF
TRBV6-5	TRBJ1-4	CASSYSTPRTGPNEKLFF
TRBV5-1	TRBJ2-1	CASSLSSGGEQFF
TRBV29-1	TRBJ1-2	CSAPTEPGTYGYTF
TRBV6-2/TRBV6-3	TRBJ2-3	CATGAPGDTQYF
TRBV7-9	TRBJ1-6	CASSPFGGGNSPLHF
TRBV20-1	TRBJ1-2	CSARDRSWAGPIGYTF
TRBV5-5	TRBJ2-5	CASSLREGRETQYF
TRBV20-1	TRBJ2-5	CSAGRGGDETQYF
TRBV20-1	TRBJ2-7	CSAAGVADYEQYF
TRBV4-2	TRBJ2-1	CASSQTGAGNNEQFF
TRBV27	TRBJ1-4	CASSSQGRWGEKLFF
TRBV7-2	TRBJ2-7	CASSPTRAELTYEQYF